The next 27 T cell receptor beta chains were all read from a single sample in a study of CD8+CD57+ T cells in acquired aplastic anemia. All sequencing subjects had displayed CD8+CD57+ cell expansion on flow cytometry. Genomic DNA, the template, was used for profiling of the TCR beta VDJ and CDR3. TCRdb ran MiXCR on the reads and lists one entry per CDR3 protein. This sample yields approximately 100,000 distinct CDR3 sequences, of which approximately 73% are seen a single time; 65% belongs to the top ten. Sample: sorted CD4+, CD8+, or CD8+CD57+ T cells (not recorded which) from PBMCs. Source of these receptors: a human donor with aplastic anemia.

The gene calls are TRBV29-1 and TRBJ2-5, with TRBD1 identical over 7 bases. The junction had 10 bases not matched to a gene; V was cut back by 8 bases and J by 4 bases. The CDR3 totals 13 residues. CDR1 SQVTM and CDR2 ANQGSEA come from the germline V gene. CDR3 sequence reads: CSPEVQGRETQYF. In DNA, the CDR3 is TGCAGCCCTGAGGTACAGGGGCGAGAGACCCAGTACTTC.

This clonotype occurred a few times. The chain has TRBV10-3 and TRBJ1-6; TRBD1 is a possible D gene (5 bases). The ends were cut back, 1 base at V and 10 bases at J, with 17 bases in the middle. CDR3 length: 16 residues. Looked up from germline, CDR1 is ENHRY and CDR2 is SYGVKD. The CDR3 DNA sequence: TGTGCCATCAGTGAGTTCGGGGGTAGATCGGGATCACCCCTCCACTTT. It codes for CAISEFGGRSGSPLHF.

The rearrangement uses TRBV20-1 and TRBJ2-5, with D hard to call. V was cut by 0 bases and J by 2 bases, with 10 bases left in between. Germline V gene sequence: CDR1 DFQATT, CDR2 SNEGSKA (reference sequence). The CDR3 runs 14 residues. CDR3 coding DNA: TGCAGTGCTAGAGATGCCGATCGACAAGAGACCCAGTACTTC. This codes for CSARDADRQETQYF.

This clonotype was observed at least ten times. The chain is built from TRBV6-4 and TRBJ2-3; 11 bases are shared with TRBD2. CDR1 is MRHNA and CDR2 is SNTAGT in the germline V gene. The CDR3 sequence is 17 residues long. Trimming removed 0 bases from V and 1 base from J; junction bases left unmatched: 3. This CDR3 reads CASSDSTSGMGTDTQYF. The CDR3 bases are TGTGCCAGCAGTGACTCGACTAGCGGGATGGGCACAGATACGCAGTATTTT.

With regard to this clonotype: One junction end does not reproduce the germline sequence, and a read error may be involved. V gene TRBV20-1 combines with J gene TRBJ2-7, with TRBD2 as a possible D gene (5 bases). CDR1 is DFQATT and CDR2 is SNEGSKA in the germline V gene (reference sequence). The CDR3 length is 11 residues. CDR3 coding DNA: TGCAGTGCTAGAAGCGGCTCGCCTCGTCGTTTC. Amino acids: CSARSGSPRRF.

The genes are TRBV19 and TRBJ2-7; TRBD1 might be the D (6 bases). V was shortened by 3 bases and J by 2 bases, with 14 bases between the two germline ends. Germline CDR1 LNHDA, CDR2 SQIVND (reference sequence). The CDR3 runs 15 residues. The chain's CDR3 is CASSISDSLAYEQYF. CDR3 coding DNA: TGTGCCAGTAGTATCTCGGACAGCCTTGCCTACGAGCAGTACTTC.

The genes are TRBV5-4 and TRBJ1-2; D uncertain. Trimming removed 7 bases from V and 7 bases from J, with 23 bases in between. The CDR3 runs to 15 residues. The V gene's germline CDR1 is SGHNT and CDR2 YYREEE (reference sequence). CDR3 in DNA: TGTGCCAGCTTAGGCCCCACGGGATGGGTGGGTGGCTACACCTTC. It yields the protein CASLGPTGWVGGYTF.

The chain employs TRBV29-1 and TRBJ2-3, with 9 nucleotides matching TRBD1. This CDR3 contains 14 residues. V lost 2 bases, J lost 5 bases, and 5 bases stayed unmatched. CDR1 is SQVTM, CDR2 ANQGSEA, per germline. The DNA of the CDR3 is TGCAGCGTTGAAATACAGGGGGCAGGAGATACGCAGTATTTT. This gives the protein CSVEIQGAGDTQYF.

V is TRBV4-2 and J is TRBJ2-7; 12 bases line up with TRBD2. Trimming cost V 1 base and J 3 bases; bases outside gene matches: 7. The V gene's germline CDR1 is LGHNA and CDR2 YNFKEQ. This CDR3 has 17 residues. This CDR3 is CASSQGGELAGGYEQYF. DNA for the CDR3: TGTGCCAGCAGCCAAGGTGGGGAACTAGCGGGAGGCTACGAGCAGTACTTC.

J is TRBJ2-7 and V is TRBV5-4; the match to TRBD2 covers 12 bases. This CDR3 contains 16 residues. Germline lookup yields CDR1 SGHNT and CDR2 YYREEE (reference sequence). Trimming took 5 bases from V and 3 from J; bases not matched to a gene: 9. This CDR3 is CASRRAPSGGDYEQYF. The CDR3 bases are TGTGCCAGCAGACGCGCCCCTAGCGGGGGGGACTACGAGCAGTACTTC.

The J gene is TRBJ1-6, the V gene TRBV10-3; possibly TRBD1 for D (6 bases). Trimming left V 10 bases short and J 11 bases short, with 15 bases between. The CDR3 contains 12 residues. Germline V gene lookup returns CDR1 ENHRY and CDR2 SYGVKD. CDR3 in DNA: TGTGCCAGCACCCAGGGGAATCCACCCCTCCACTTT. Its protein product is CASTQGNPPLHF.

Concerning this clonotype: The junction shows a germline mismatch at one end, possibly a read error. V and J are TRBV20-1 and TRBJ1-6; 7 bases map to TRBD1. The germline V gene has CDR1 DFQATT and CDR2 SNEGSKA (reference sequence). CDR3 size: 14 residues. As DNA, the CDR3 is TGCAGTACTAGTATGGGACAGTATAATTCACCCCTCCACTTT. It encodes CSTSMGQYNSPLHF.

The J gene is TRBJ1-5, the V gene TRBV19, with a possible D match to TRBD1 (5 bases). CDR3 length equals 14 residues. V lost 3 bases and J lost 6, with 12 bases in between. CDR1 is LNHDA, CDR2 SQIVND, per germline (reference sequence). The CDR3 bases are TGTGCCAGTAGTATGGGATCAGGGTTTCAGCCCCAGCATTTT. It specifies CASSMGSGFQPQHF.

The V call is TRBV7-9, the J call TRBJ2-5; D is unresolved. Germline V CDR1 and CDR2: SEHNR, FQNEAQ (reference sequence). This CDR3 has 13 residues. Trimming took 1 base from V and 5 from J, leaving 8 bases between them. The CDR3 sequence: CASSLDLSETQYF. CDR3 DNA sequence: TGTGCCAGCAGCTTAGATCTGTCCGAGACCCAGTACTTC.

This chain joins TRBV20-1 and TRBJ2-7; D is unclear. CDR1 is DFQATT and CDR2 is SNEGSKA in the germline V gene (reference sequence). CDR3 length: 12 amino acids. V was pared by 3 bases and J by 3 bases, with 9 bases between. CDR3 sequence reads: CSARARSYEQYF. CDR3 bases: TGCAGTGCTAGGGCGCGGAGCTACGAGCAGTACTTC.

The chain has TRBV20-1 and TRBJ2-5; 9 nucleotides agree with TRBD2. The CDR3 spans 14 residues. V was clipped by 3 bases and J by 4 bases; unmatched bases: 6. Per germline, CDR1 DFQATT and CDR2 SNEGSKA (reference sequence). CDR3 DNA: TGCAGTGCTAGTACCCTAGCGGGACGAGAGACCCAGTACTTC. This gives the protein CSASTLAGRETQYF.

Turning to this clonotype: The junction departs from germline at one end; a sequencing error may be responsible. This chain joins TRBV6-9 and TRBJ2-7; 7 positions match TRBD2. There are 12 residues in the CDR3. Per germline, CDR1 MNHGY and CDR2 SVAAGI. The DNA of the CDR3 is TGCGCCAGGACTAGGACCGCCTACGAGCAGTACTTC. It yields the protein CARTRTAYEQYF.

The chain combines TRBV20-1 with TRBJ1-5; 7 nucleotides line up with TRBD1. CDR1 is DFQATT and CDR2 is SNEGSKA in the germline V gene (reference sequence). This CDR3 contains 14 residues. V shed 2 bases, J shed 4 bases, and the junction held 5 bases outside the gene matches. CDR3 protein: CSARSGTDNQPQHF. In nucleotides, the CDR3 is TGCAGTGCTAGATCGGGGACAGATAATCAGCCCCAGCATTTT.

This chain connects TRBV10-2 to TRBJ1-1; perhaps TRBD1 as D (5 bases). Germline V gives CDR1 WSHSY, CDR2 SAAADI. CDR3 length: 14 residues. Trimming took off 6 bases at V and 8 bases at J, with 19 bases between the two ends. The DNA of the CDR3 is TGCGCCAGCAGACCGTCGGGTGGGACCGGGGAAGCTTTCTTT. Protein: CASRPSGGTGEAFF.

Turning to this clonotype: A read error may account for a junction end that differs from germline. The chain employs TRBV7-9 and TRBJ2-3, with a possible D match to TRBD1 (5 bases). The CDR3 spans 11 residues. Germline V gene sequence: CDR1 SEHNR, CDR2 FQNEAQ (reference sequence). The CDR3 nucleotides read TGTGCCAGCAGCTCGACAGTTACGCAGTATTTT. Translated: CASSSTVTQYF.

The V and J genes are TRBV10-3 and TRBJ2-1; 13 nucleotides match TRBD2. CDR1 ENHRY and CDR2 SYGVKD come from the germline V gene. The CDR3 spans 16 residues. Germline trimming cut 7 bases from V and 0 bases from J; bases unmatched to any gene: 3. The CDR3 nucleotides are TGTGCCATCAAGGGGACTAGCGGGGACTCCTACAATGAGCAGTTCTTC. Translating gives CAIKGTSGDSYNEQFF.

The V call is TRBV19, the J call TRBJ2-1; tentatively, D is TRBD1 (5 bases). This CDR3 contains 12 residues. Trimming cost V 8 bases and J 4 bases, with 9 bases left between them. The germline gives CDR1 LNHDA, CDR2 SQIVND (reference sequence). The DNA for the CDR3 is TGTGCCAGTGCTGACAGATACAATGAGCAGTTCTTC. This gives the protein CASADRYNEQFF.

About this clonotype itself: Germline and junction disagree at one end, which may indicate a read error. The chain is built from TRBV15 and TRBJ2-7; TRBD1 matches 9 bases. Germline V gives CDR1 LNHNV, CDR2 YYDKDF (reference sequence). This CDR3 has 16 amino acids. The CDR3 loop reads CATSRGPGQGNYEKYF. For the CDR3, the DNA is TGTGCCACCAGCAGAGGACCTGGACAGGGGAACTACGAGAAGTACTTC. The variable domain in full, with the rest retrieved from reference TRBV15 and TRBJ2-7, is DAMVIQNPRYQVTQFGKPVTLSCSQTLNHNVMYWYQQKSSQAPKLLFHYYDKDFNNEADTPDNFQSRRPNTSFCFLDIRSPGLGDTAMYLCATSRGPGQGNYEKYFGPGTRLTVT.

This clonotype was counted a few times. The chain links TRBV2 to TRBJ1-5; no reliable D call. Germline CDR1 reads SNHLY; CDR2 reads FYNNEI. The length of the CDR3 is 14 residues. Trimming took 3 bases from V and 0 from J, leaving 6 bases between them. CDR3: CASSEVNSNQPQHF. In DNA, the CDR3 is TGTGCCAGCAGTGAGGTGAATAGCAATCAGCCCCAGCATTTT.

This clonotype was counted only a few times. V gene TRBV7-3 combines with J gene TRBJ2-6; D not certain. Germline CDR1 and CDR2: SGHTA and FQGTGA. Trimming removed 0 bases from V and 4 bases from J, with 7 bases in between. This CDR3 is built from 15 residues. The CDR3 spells CASSLTPVGANVLTF. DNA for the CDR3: TGTGCCAGCAGCTTAACGCCGGTAGGGGCCAACGTCCTGACTTTC. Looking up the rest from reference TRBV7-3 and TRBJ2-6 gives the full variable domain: GAGVSQTPSNKVTEKGKYVELRCDPISGHTALYWYRQSLGQGPEFLIYFQGTGAADDSGLPNDRFFAVRPEGSVSTLKIQRTERGDSAVYLCASSLTPVGANVLTFGAGSRLTVL.

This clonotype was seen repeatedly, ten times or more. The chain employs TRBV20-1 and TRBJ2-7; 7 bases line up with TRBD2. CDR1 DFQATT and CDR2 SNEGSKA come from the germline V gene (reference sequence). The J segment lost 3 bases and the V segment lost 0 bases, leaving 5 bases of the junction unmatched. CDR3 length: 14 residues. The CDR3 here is CSARDLRESYEQYF. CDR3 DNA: TGCAGTGCTAGAGATTTGCGGGAGAGCTACGAGCAGTACTTC.

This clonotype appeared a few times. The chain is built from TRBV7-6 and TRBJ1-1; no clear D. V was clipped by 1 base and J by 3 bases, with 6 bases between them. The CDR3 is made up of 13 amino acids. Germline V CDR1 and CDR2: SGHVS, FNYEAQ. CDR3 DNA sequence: TGTGCCAGCAGCTTAGATAAGTACACTGAAGCTTTCTTT. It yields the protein CASSLDKYTEAFF.